This TCR beta chain was retrieved from a study of breast tumors, draining lymph nodes, adjacent tissues. Study observations and caveats: The data were judged consistent with most tumor T cells coming from lymph node and expanding in tumor. Luminal-like breast cancer showed significantly higher tumor–nontumor repertoire similarity than basal-like.

As for this clonotype: Antigen unknown.

The CDR3 loop spans 16 amino acids. Germline loops: CDR1 MNHEY, CDR2 SMNVEV (reference sequence). The V and J ends lost 4 bases and 0 bases, in that order; junction bases with no gene match: 3. TCRdb re-called the multiplex PCR reads through MiXCR, storing one row per CDR3 protein. In the table there are 150,000 to 200,000 distinct CDR3 sequences, 33% of which are singletons. Breast cancer patients provided tissue from their axillary draining lymph nodes. Sequencing was carried out using axillary lymph node tissue. The chain uses TRBV27 and TRBJ2-3, with TRBD1 matching 11 bases. The sequence was obtained from a female donor with breast cancer. Some clones in this sample may be carry-over from other donors' samples. CDR3 bases: TGTGCCAGCAGTTCATGGACAGGGGGCAGCACAGATACGCAGTATTTT. It yields the protein CASSSWTGGSTDTQYF.